These 25 T cell receptor beta chains originate from one sample sequenced in a study of neurological immune-mediated disorders. Time point specified: longitudinal time-point 3. One entry per CDR3 protein, called by TCRdb with MiXCR from the 5' RACE reads. Seen here are roughly 50,000 distinct CDR3 sequences, approximately 12% observed once, and the top ten hold about 10%. Sequenced: PBMCs. The receptor set was obtained from a male donor with HTLV-1-associated myelopathy (HAM/TSP).

At least ten counts were recorded for this clonotype. The chain has TRBV20-1 and TRBJ2-3; 9 bases are a match to TRBD2. The V gene's germline CDR1 is DFQATT and CDR2 SNEGSKA (reference sequence). V trimming: 0 bases; J trimming: 5 bases; junction bases outside the gene matches: 9. The CDR3 consists of 16 residues. In DNA, the CDR3 is TGCAGTGCTAGAGATCGGGGCGGGGGGGAAGTAGATACGCAGTATTTT. Protein: CSARDRGGGEVDTQYF.

This clonotype occurred many times. The rearrangement links TRBV12-3 or TRBV12-4 to TRBJ2-1; 8 bases fit TRBD2. The CDR3 totals 16 residues. V was clipped by 4 bases and J by 4 bases; unmatched bases: 9. CDR3 in amino acids: CASSSQRGGQYNEQFF. CDR3 DNA: TGTGCCAGCAGTTCCCAACGGGGGGGGCAATACAATGAGCAGTTCTTC.

This clonotype was counted many times. The chain couples TRBV5-1 to TRBJ2-7; TRBD1 matches 8 bases. The CDR3 runs 13 residues. Looked up from germline, CDR1 is SGHRS and CDR2 is YFSETQ. Trimming took 5 bases from V and 0 from J; bases not matched to a gene: 1. The CDR3 loop reads CASRGQDSYEQYF. CDR3 sequence (DNA): TGCGCCAGCAGGGGACAGGACTCCTACGAGCAGTACTTC. The variable domain in full, completed from reference TRBV5-1 and TRBJ2-7, reads KAGVTQTPRYLIKTRGQQVTLSCSPISGHRSVSWYQQTPGQGLQFLFEYFSETQRNKGNFPGRFSGRQFSNSRSEMNVSTLELGDSALYLCASRGQDSYEQYFGPGTRLTVT.

The genes are TRBV6-1 and TRBJ1-6; 8 bases line up with TRBD1. Per the germline V gene, CDR1 is MNHNS and CDR2 is SASEGT. The CDR3 runs to 15 residues. The V and J ends lost 7 bases and 7 bases, in that order; junction bases with no gene match: 9. For the CDR3, the DNA is TGTGCCAGCACGAACCGGGACAGGCCAAATTCACCCCTCCACTTT. Encoded protein: CASTNRDRPNSPLHF.

About this clonotype: A clone one base away is much larger, so this may be a read error. The chain employs TRBV20-1 and TRBJ2-7; 9 bases agree with TRBD1. CDR1 is DFQATT and CDR2 is SNEGSKA in the germline V gene (reference sequence). This CDR3 region has 15 residues. With V trimmed by 1 base and J by 5 bases, 9 bases remained unmatched. CDR3 DNA: TGCAGTGCTAGAGGTGGACAGGGGATCGTCAACGAGCAGTACTTC. It specifies CSARGGQGIVNEQYF.

This clonotype was seen many times. The chain carries TRBV20-1 and TRBJ1-1; D unclear. Trimming took 0 bases from V and 0 from J, leaving 8 bases between them. The germline CDR1 and CDR2 sequences are DFQATT and SNEGSKA (reference sequence). The length of the CDR3 is 14 residues. CDR3 sequence: CSARDTKMNTEAFF. CDR3 bases: TGCAGTGCTAGAGACACCAAAATGAACACTGAAGCTTTCTTT.

In its sample, this clonotype was seen many times. This chain uses TRBV25-1 with TRBJ2-5; D may be TRBD1 (6 bases). In germline, CDR1 is MGHDK, CDR2 SYGVNS. Trimming stripped 9 bases from V and 4 bases from J, with 15 bases between. The CDR3 consists of 13 residues. Written as DNA, the CDR3 is TGTGCCAGTGGGTTTGGGGGCCGAGAGACCCAGTACTTC. It encodes CASGFGGRETQYF.

The J gene is TRBJ2-7, the V gene TRBV29-1; 7 bases are shared with TRBD1. The CDR3 has 13 residues. The ends lost 6 bases at V and 1 base at J; junction bases unmatched: 6. Germline CDR1 and CDR2: SQVTM and ANQGSEA. The CDR3 nucleotides are TGCAGCGTCTACAGGACAGGTTCCTACGAGCAGTACTTC. This encodes CSVYRTGSYEQYF.

This clonotype was recorded many times. This chain links TRBV19 with TRBJ1-1; 7 nucleotides align to TRBD1. V was clipped by 4 bases and J by 1 base; unmatched bases: 0. In germline, CDR1 is LNHDA, CDR2 SQIVND (reference sequence). The CDR3 has 13 amino acids. The CDR3 here is CASSKGANTEAFF. In nucleotides, the CDR3 is TGTGCCAGTAGTAAGGGGGCGAACACTGAAGCTTTCTTT.

The sample holds many counts of this clonotype. This chain connects TRBV10-3 to TRBJ2-6, with D possibly TRBD2 on 6 matching bases. Deletions cut 2 bases from V and 2 bases from J, with 13 bases between. The length of the CDR3 is 17 residues. Germline CDR1 ENHRY, CDR2 SYGVKD. The CDR3 loop reads CAISEGGAQAGANVLTF. In DNA, the CDR3 is TGTGCCATCAGTGAGGGAGGGGCGCAGGCTGGGGCCAACGTCCTGACTTTC.

This clonotype appeared many times. This chain uses TRBV20-1 with TRBJ2-7, with 9 bases aligning to TRBD1. Germline-derived CDR1 and CDR2 are DFQATT and SNEGSKA (reference sequence). V lost 2 bases, J lost 4 bases, and 6 bases stayed unmatched. CDR3 length equals 14 residues. The CDR3: CSARSGTGYYEQYF. The CDR3 nucleotides are TGCAGTGCTAGATCGGGGACAGGGTATTACGAGCAGTACTTC.

In its sample, this clonotype was seen a few times. The chain couples TRBV5-1 to TRBJ2-1, with 8 nucleotides matching TRBD1. The CDR3 consists of 15 residues. With 5 bases clipped from V and 12 bases from J, the junction kept 16 bases outside the gene matches. Germline CDR1 SGHRS, CDR2 YFSETQ. The DNA for the CDR3 is TGCGCCAGCAGTCTTCGGCCCCAGGGGGCTGGGGGGCAGTTCTTC. Translated: CASSLRPQGAGGQFF.

V usage is TRBV7-9 and J usage is TRBJ1-2, with 12 bases identical to TRBD1. The germline gives CDR1 SEHNR, CDR2 FQNEAQ (reference sequence). V lost 2 bases, J lost 6 bases, and 7 bases stayed unmatched. CDR3 length: 16 amino acids. The DNA for the CDR3 is TGTGCCAGCAGCTTAAACATCGGGACAGGGGGCCATGGCTACACCTTC. It yields the protein CASSLNIGTGGHGYTF.

This clonotype was recorded a few times. This sequence joins TRBV19 and TRBJ1-5; D is possibly TRBD1 (5 bases). The germline CDR1 and CDR2 sequences are LNHDA and SQIVND (reference sequence). The CDR3 is made up of 15 amino acids. The V end lost 7 bases, the J end lost 2 bases, and 15 bases lay between the germline ends. CDR3 sequence: CASTEWRGGNQPQHF. DNA for the CDR3: TGTGCCAGTACCGAATGGCGAGGGGGCAATCAGCCCCAGCATTTT.

This clonotype came up many times. The V gene is TRBV29-1, the J gene TRBJ1-2; TRBD1 agrees at 7 bases. In germline, CDR1 is SQVTM, CDR2 ANQGSEA. This CDR3 is 15 amino acids long. The trim removed 7 bases at V and 5 bases at J, leaving 16 bases unmatched. The CDR3 DNA reads TGCAGCGCTGCGACAGGGAGATCCGCACGATATGGCTACACCTTC. Translating gives CSAATGRSARYGYTF.

Within the sample, this clonotype is medium-sized (0.01 to 0.1%). This sequence joins TRBV28 and TRBJ2-3; 7 positions agree with TRBD2. The CDR3 totals 15 residues. V shed 6 bases and J 0 bases; nucleotides not matched to a gene: 6. Germline CDR1 is MDHEN and CDR2 is SYDVKM. Here the CDR3 reads CASRSSGGSTDTQYF. In DNA, the CDR3 is TGTGCCAGCAGATCTAGCGGAGGGAGCACAGATACGCAGTATTTT.

In this sample, this clonotype turned up many times. The V gene is TRBV12-3 or TRBV12-4, the J gene TRBJ2-1; D is unresolved. The ends were cut back, 5 bases at V and 10 bases at J, with 15 bases in the middle. The CDR3 runs 13 residues. CDR3: CASSPEALGEQFF. CDR3 DNA: TGTGCCAGCAGTCCCGAGGCCCTCGGGGAGCAGTTCTTC.

This clonotype was counted ten times or more. V and J are TRBV5-1 and TRBJ2-1; D is undetermined. The V end lost 1 base, the J end lost 5 bases, and 7 bases lay between the germline ends. This CDR3 contains 13 residues. Germline V gene sequence: CDR1 SGHRS, CDR2 YFSETQ. CDR3 bases: TGCGCCAGCAGCTTGATCGAGAACAATGAGCAGTTCTTC. It specifies CASSLIENNEQFF.

This clonotype appeared many times. CDR3 loop: CASSFLTSGNTIYF. CDR3 sequence (DNA): TGTGCCAGCAGTTTTTTGACGTCTGGAAACACCATATATTTT. The chain recombines TRBV12-3 or TRBV12-4 with TRBJ1-3; D uncertain. The germline V and J ends were trimmed by 3 bases and 1 base, with 7 bases remaining between them. CDR3 length equals 14 residues.

This clonotype has ten or more counts. The DNA for the CDR3 is TGTGCCAGCAGCCCCCGGGCGGACAGCTCTGGGGCCAACGTCCTGACTTTC. Its protein product is CASSPRADSSGANVLTF. V is TRBV9 and J is TRBJ2-6; D possibly corresponds to TRBD1 (6 bases). The germline V gene has CDR1 SGDLS and CDR2 YYNGEE. V lost 4 bases, J lost 0 bases, and 14 bases lay in between. CDR3 length equals 17 residues.

This clonotype has a count of ten or more. V is TRBV12-3 or TRBV12-4 and J is TRBJ2-7; no clear D. The ends were cut back, 5 bases at V and 2 bases at J, with 7 bases in the middle. The CDR3 has 12 amino acids. CDR3 coding DNA: TGTGCCAGCAGTCTAGGGACCTACGAGCAGTACTTC. Encoded protein: CASSLGTYEQYF.

This clonotype was observed many times. The chain combines TRBV7-2 with TRBJ2-5; 7 bases match TRBD2. The CDR3 is 15 amino acids. Germline trimming cut 0 bases from V and 5 bases from J; bases unmatched to any gene: 6. Germline CDR1 SGHTA, CDR2 FQGNSA. The CDR3 is CASSLAASGWETQYF. The CDR3 region has the DNA TGTGCCAGCAGCTTAGCCGCTAGCGGTTGGGAGACCCAGTACTTC.

Many counts were recorded for this clonotype. The chain uses TRBV28 and TRBJ2-2; D is undetermined. The germline V gene encodes CDR1 MDHEN and CDR2 SYDVKM. V shed 2 bases and J shed 6 bases, with 7 bases lying between them. This CDR3 has 13 residues. CDR3 coding DNA: TGTGCCAGCAGTTTAATGTCTTCCGGGGAGCTGTTTTTT. It translates to CASSLMSSGELFF.

This clonotype appeared many times. This sequence joins TRBV5-1 and TRBJ2-7, with D hard to call. The CDR3 loop spans 13 amino acids. Deletions cut 0 bases from V and 6 bases from J, with 10 bases between. Germline assignment: CDR1 SGHRS and CDR2 YFSETQ. CDR3 region: CASSLALGGEQYF. The CDR3 bases are TGCGCCAGCAGCTTGGCGTTGGGCGGCGAGCAGTACTTC.

This clonotype came up many times. J is TRBJ2-7 and V is TRBV5-1; maybe TRBD1 (6 bases). Germline V gives CDR1 SGHRS, CDR2 YFSETQ. V gave up 0 bases and J gave up 0 bases, with 13 bases separating them. This CDR3 region has 16 residues. This CDR3 reads CASSLAQGIGSYEQYF. In DNA, the CDR3 is TGCGCCAGCAGCTTGGCCCAGGGGATTGGCTCCTACGAGCAGTACTTC. Full variable domain (missing parts from reference TRBV5-1 and TRBJ2-7): KAGVTQTPRYLIKTRGQQVTLSCSPISGHRSVSWYQQTPGQGLQFLFEYFSETQRNKGNFPGRFSGRQFSNSRSEMNVSTLELGDSALYLCASSLAQGIGSYEQYFGPGTRLTVT.